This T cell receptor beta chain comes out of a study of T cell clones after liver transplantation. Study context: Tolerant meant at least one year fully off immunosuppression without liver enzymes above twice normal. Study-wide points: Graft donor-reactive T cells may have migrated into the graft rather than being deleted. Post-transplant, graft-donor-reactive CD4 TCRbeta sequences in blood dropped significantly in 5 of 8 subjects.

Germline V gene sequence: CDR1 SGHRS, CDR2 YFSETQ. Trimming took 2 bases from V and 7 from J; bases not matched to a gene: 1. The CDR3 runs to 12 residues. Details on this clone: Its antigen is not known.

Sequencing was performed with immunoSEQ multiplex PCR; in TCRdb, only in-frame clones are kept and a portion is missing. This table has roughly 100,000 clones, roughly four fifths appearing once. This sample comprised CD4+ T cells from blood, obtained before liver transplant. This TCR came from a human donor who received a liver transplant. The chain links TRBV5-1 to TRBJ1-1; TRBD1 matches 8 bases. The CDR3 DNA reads TGCGCCAGCAGCTTTACAGGGGGTGAAGCTTTCTTT. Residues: CASSFTGGEAFF.